A single sample gave rise to the 2 T cell receptor beta chains below, sequenced in a study of T cell repertoires in cytomegalovirus infection. TCRdb analysed the reads with MiXCR anew, one entry per CDR3 protein. Counted here are some 450,000 distinct CDR3 sequences, about a third occurring once; the ten biggest clones make up roughly 13%. Specimen: PBMCs. The receptors shown here come from a human donor in good health (CMV status not recorded). Some clones in this sample may be carry-over from other donors' samples.

Comments on this clonotype: A junction boundary mismatches the germline segment, possibly from a read error. V and J are TRBV4-3 and TRBJ1-2; the D is unclear. This CDR3 has 14 amino acids. CDR1 is LGHNA, CDR2 YSLEER, per germline. The CDR3, as DNA: TGCGCCAGCATCCAAGATTTGGGGAGCTATGGCTACACCTTC. This encodes CASIQDLGSYGYTF.

Only a few counts were recorded for this clonotype. V gene TRBV12-3 or TRBV12-4 combines with J gene TRBJ1-2; 11 bases align to TRBD1. The CDR3 runs to 15 residues. The junction had 4 bases not matched to a gene; V was cut back by 3 bases and J by 4 bases. The CDR3 bases are TGTGCCAGCAGTTTCGGGACAGGGGGGATCTATGGCTACACCTTC. Its translation is CASSFGTGGIYGYTF.